Following are 29 T cell receptor beta chains from one sample sequenced in a study of blood T cells in healthy people across ages. The authors ran a second PCR of about 7 to 12 cycles using a sample-barcoded 5' primer and a J-beta primer mix. MiXCR, applied by TCRdb to the 5' RACE reads, yields one record per CDR3 protein. Of 1.5 million to 2 million distinct CDR3 sequences listed, about two fifths were seen once; the top ten hold 23%. Sequenced material: blood. These TCRs come from a human donor in good health.

The V and J genes are TRBV5-4 and TRBJ1-4; 9 bases map to TRBD1. V lost 0 bases and J lost 3; bases outside the gene matches: 6. This CDR3 contains 17 residues. Germline V lookup: CDR1 SGHNT, CDR2 YYREEE (reference sequence). CDR3 sequence (DNA): TGTGCCAGCAGCTTGGGTGCACAGGGGGCTTCTAATGAAAAACTGTTTTTT. This encodes CASSLGAQGASNEKLFF.

Note on this clonotype: A read error may account for a junction end that differs from germline. The chain recombines TRBV29-1 with TRBJ1-2, with D possibly TRBD1 on 5 matching bases. CDR1 and CDR2 (germline): SQVTM, ANQGSEA. CDR3 size: 14 residues. CDR3 region: CSVGRDRLGYDYTF. The CDR3 bases are TGCAGCGTTGGCCGGGACCGCCTCGGCTATGACTACACCTTC.

V and J are TRBV28 and TRBJ2-1, with D possibly TRBD2 on 6 matching bases. The germline V gene has CDR1 MDHEN and CDR2 SYDVKM. The CDR3 is 15 residues long. Between the trimmed V and J ends, which lost 3 bases and 4 bases, there was a span of 13 bases. The CDR3 nucleotides read TGTGCCAGCAGTTTTCCCTCTAGCGTATACAATGAGCAGTTCTTC. Amino acid sequence: CASSFPSSVYNEQFF.

The J gene is TRBJ2-1, the V gene TRBV6-2 or TRBV6-3; the D gene could be TRBD1 or TRBD2 (6 bases each). Germline-derived CDR1 and CDR2 are MNHEY and SVGEGT. The CDR3 has 15 amino acids. Trimming stripped 6 bases from V and 4 bases from J, with 16 bases between. CDR3 in amino acids: CASSTWGAAYNEQFF. The DNA for the CDR3 is TGTGCCAGCAGCACTTGGGGGGCTGCTTACAATGAGCAGTTCTTC.

This clonotype showed up just a few times. The J gene is TRBJ1-2, the V gene TRBV6-5; D is perhaps TRBD1 (6 bases). CDR1 MNHEY and CDR2 SVGAGI come from the germline V gene. Trimming took off 2 bases at V and 13 bases at J, with 17 bases between the two ends. CDR3 length: 13 residues. This chain's CDR3 is CASSYLEGGGCTF. The CDR3 region has the DNA TGTGCCAGCAGTTACCTCGAGGGGGGGGGATGCACCTTC.

This clonotype occurred once. V and J are TRBV18 and TRBJ1-2, with unresolved D. V gave up 6 bases and J gave up 3 bases, with 20 bases separating them. This CDR3 contains 16 residues. CDR1 KGHSH and CDR2 LQKENI come from the germline V gene. As DNA, the CDR3 is TGTGCCAGCTCCCTTTTCTCGAGGGCTGACGACTATGGCTACACCTTC. It codes for CASSLFSRADDYGYTF.

This clonotype was observed at least ten times. At one boundary the junction diverges from the germline segment, which might be a read error. V and J are TRBV5-1 and TRBJ1-1; D remains ambiguous. Germline V CDR1 and CDR2: SGHRS, YFSETQ. The CDR3 is 13 amino acids. CDR3 protein: CASSLTPNTEAFF. CDR3 sequence (DNA): TGTGCCAGCAGCTTAACCCCGAACACTGAAGCTTTCTTT.

The chain has TRBV9 and TRBJ2-7, with 9 nucleotides matching TRBD1. The CDR3 spans 15 residues. After removal of 3 bases from V and 6 bases from J, the junction contained 10 bases not matched to a gene. From germline, CDR1 is SGDLS and CDR2 YYNGEE. The CDR3 DNA reads as TGTGCCAGCAGCGACGCCGGGACAGGGAGGTCCGAGCAGTACTTC. The encoded protein is CASSDAGTGRSEQYF.

The chain uses TRBV15 and TRBJ1-5; possible D gene TRBD1, 5 bases. V was cut by 0 bases and J by 7 bases, with 13 bases left in between. This CDR3 spans 15 amino acids. The germline CDR1 and CDR2 sequences are LNHNV and YYDKDF (reference sequence). The DNA of the CDR3 is TGTGCCACCAGCAGAGATATGGGGGTCGGCCAGCCCCAGCATTTT. Translating it yields CATSRDMGVGQPQHF. Looking up the rest from reference TRBV15 and TRBJ1-5 gives the full variable domain: DAMVIQNPRYQVTQFGKPVTLSCSQTLNHNVMYWYQQKSSQAPKLLFHYYDKDFNNEADTPDNFQSRRPNTSFCFLDIRSPGLGDTAMYLCATSRDMGVGQPQHFGDGTRLSIL.

The rearrangement links TRBV20-1 to TRBJ2-3; unclear D gene. The ends were cut back, 3 bases at V and 1 base at J, with 8 bases in the middle. CDR3 length: 13 amino acids. Germline V gene lookup returns CDR1 DFQATT and CDR2 SNEGSKA (reference sequence). CDR3 DNA sequence: TGCAGTGCTAGGCCCACAGGCACAGATACGCAGTATTTT. It codes for CSARPTGTDTQYF.

This clonotype was seen once. Its ends do not fully match the called genes, so a read error is possible. The CDR3: CAVSESAGTSYEQYF. CDR3 in DNA: TGTGCCGTCAGTGAGTCGGCGGGTACCTCCTACGAGCAGTACTTC. The chain combines TRBV10-3 with TRBJ2-7; possibly TRBD2 for D (5 bases). This CDR3 has 15 amino acids. Germline V gene lookup returns CDR1 ENHRY and CDR2 SYGVKD.

Only a few counts were recorded for this clonotype. This chain connects TRBV20-1 to TRBJ1-4; TRBD1 is a possible D gene (5 bases). Trimming pared 6 bases from V and 13 bases from J, leaving 21 bases between. CDR1 and CDR2 (germline): DFQATT, SNEGSKA (reference sequence). The length of the CDR3 is 13 residues. DNA of the CDR3: TGCAGTGCCTATGCCGTTGGCAGGGCGGGACTGTTTTTT. This sequence encodes CSAYAVGRAGLFF.

This clonotype was seen more than once but under ten times. The chain is built from TRBV7-9 and TRBJ2-4; D is unclear. Matching the DNA end better, TRBJ2-7 makes the J call doubtful. This CDR3 contains 12 residues. Germline V gives CDR1 SEHNR, CDR2 FQNEAQ (reference sequence). CDR3: CASLGGNYEQYF. CDR3 nucleotides: TGTGCCAGTCTAGGCGGAAACTACGAGCAGTACTTC.

The table lists this clonotype with a count of one. V gene TRBV7-2 combines with J gene TRBJ2-1, with 8 bases that match TRBD2. Germline CDR1 is SGHTA and CDR2 is FQGNSA. The CDR3 loop spans 16 amino acids. V dropped 1 base and J dropped 9; count of bases not matched to a gene: 11. DNA for the CDR3: TGTGCCAGCAGCTTAGTGGGCGCAGCGGCGGGAGGTGAGCAGTTCTTC. Its translation is CASSLVGAAAGGEQFF.

With regard to this clonotype: Germline and junction disagree at one end, which may indicate a read error. This rearrangement joins TRBV7-9 to TRBJ2-5; D might be TRBD1 (6 bases). CDR3 length: 15 residues. Germline V gene sequence: CDR1 SEHNR, CDR2 FQNEAQ (reference sequence). This CDR3 is CASSPVQGRQETQYF. The CDR3 region has the DNA TGTGCCAGCAGCCCGGTACAGGGTCGGCAAGAGACCCAGTACTTT. The full variable domain, completed using reference TRBV7-9 and TRBJ2-5, is DTGVSQNPRHKITKRGQNVTFRCDPISEHNRLYWYRQTLGQGPEFLTYFQNEAQLEKSRLLSDRFSAERPKGSFSTLEIQRTEQGDSAMYLCASSPVQGRQETQYFGPGTRLLVL.

The chain uses TRBV27 and TRBJ2-2; TRBD2 matches at 11 bases. The CDR3 is 16 residues long. The V gene's germline CDR1 is MNHEY and CDR2 SMNVEV (reference sequence). V gave up 6 bases and J gave up 5 bases; unmatched junction bases: 8. CDR3 DNA sequence: TGTGCCAGCAGCCGAATACTAGCGGGGGTTACCGGGGAGCTGTTTTTT. It is translated as CASSRILAGVTGELFF.

The J gene is TRBJ1-1, the V gene TRBV20-1, with a tentative D call TRBD1 (5 bases). Germline lookup yields CDR1 DFQATT and CDR2 SNEGSKA (reference sequence). The CDR3 length is 15 residues. Between the trimmed V and J ends, which lost 2 bases and 0 bases, there was a span of 13 bases. In DNA, the CDR3 is TGCAGTGCTAGAAAAGCAGGGTCCATGAACACTGAAGCTTTCTTT. Its translation is CSARKAGSMNTEAFF.

The chain is built from TRBV5-1 and TRBJ1-1; TRBD1 aligns across 7 bases. V gave up 4 bases and J gave up 6 bases; unmatched junction bases: 9. The germline V gene encodes CDR1 SGHRS and CDR2 YFSETQ. CDR3 length: 14 residues. This CDR3 is CASSAGQGDAEAFF. Written as DNA, the CDR3 is TGCGCCAGCAGCGCGGGGCAGGGGGACGCTGAAGCTTTCTTT. The full variable domain, with the rest looked up from reference TRBV5-1 and TRBJ1-1, is KAGVTQTPRYLIKTRGQQVTLSCSPISGHRSVSWYQQTPGQGLQFLFEYFSETQRNKGNFPGRFSGRQFSNSRSEMNVSTLELGDSALYLCASSAGQGDAEAFFGQGTRLTVV.

This clonotype has just a few counts. The rearrangement uses TRBV7-9 and TRBJ2-1, with D possibly TRBD2 on 6 matching bases. The CDR3 contains 16 residues. The V end was cut by 5 bases, the J end by 8 bases, with 22 bases between. Germline CDR1 and CDR2: SEHNR and FQNEAQ (reference sequence). The CDR3 spells CASSPRDSPRLDEQFF. CDR3 sequence (DNA): TGTGCCAGCAGCCCCAGGGACTCGCCTCGTTTGGATGAGCAGTTCTTC.

This clonotype was detected a few times. The chain carries TRBV7-8 and TRBJ2-3, with unresolved D. In germline, CDR1 is SGHVS, CDR2 FQNEAQ. CDR3 size: 13 residues. The V end lost 3 bases, the J end lost 7 bases, and 11 bases lay between the germline ends. CDR3 residues: CASSFAGLNTQYF. The CDR3 DNA sequence: TGTGCCAGCAGCTTTGCCGGGTTAAATACGCAGTATTTT.

This clonotype was seen ten or more times. The chain carries TRBV5-1 and TRBJ2-1, with 7 bases matching TRBD2. This CDR3 region has 14 residues. Per the germline V gene, CDR1 is SGHRS and CDR2 is YFSETQ. V shed 2 bases and J 8 bases; nucleotides not matched to a gene: 7. Here the CDR3 reads CASSFRLAVDEQFF. The CDR3 DNA reads TGCGCCAGCAGCTTCCGGCTAGCGGTGGATGAGCAGTTCTTC.

J is TRBJ1-1 and V is TRBV5-5; D may be TRBD1 (6 bases). Per the germline V gene, CDR1 is SGHKS and CDR2 is YYEKEE (reference sequence). The CDR3 runs to 17 residues. Trimming took 3 bases from V and 0 from J, leaving 18 bases between them. CDR3 nucleotides: TGTGCCAGCAGCTCCCCGACAGGTAGACCAGTGAACACTGAAGCTTTCTTT. This translates into CASSSPTGRPVNTEAFF.

Only a few counts were recorded for this clonotype. The rearrangement joins TRBV12-3 or TRBV12-4 to TRBJ2-7; no firm D call. There are 14 residues in the CDR3. The V and J ends lost 5 bases and 0 bases respectively, with 11 bases between them. The chain's CDR3 is CASSADVSSYEQYF. The DNA of the CDR3 is TGTGCCAGCAGTGCAGACGTCAGCTCCTACGAGCAGTACTTC.

The chain is built from TRBV29-1 and TRBJ1-4; D ambiguous. V was pared by 5 bases and J by 4 bases, with 11 bases between. The CDR3 has 13 amino acids. Germline CDR1 SQVTM, CDR2 ANQGSEA. CDR3 DNA sequence: TGCAGCGTTCTCGGCAAGTATAATGAAAAACTGTTTTTT. Translation gives CSVLGKYNEKLFF.

The chain uses TRBV7-9 and TRBJ2-3, with 7 bases identical to TRBD2. Germline V gene data show CDR1 as SEHNR and CDR2 as FQNEAQ (reference sequence). The CDR3 sequence is 16 residues long. V was pared by 2 bases and J by 3 bases, with 8 bases of the junction left unmatched. The CDR3 here is CASSLRRGIWTDTQYF. The CDR3 DNA reads TGTGCCAGCAGCTTAAGGCGGGGGATTTGGACAGATACGCAGTATTTT.

This chain links TRBV20-1 with TRBJ2-3; D gene unclear. Germline CDR1 DFQATT, CDR2 SNEGSKA (reference sequence). CDR3 size: 14 residues. Trimming stripped 0 bases from V and 2 bases from J, with 9 bases between. CDR3 region: CSARDTGLTDTQYF. In DNA, the CDR3 is TGCAGTGCTAGAGATACGGGTCTCACAGATACGCAGTATTTT.

This clonotype was observed a few times. The chain joins TRBV10-3 to TRBJ2-1, with TRBD2 identical over 13 bases. CDR3 length: 16 residues. V dropped 3 bases and J dropped 8; count of bases not matched to a gene: 7. CDR1 and CDR2 (germline): ENHRY, SYGVKD. CDR3 region: CAISDVLAGGPYEQFF. The CDR3 DNA sequence: TGTGCCATCAGTGATGTACTAGCGGGGGGGCCTTATGAGCAGTTCTTC.

The rearrangement uses TRBV5-1 and TRBJ1-2, with D perhaps matching TRBD1 (5 bases). The CDR3 covers 14 residues. Germline-derived CDR1 and CDR2 are SGHRS and YFSETQ. The V and J ends lost 5 bases and 2 bases respectively, with 13 bases between them. CDR3 sequence reads: CASRATWDNYGYTF. CDR3 coding DNA: TGCGCCAGCAGGGCTACCTGGGACAACTATGGCTACACCTTC.

CDR3 coding DNA: TGTGCCAGCAGCTGGGCTAGAGGGGAGACCCAGTACTTC. This gives the protein CASSWARGETQYF. The V gene is TRBV5-6, the J gene TRBJ2-5; D is perhaps TRBD2 (5 bases). V dropped 3 bases and J dropped 5 bases, with 11 bases sitting between them. Germline CDR1 is SGHDT and CDR2 is YYEEEE. The CDR3 is 13 amino acids.